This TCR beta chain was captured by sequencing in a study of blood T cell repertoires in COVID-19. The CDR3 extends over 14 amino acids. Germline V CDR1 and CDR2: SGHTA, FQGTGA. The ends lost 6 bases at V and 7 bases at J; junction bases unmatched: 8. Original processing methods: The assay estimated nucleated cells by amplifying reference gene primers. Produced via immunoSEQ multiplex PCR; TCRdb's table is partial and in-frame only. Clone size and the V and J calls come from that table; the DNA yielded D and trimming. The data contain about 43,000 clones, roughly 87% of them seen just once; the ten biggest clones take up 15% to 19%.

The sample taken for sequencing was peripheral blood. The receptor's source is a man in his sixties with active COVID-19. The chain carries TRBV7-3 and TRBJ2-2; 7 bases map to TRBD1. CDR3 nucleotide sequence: TGTGCCAGCAGAGCGGACAGGTCGATCGGGGAGCTGTTTTTT. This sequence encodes CASRADRSIGELFF. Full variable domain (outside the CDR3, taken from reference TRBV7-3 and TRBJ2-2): GAGVSQTPSNKVTEKGKYVELRCDPISGHTALYWYRQSLGQGPEFLIYFQGTGAADDSGLPNDRFFAVRPEGSVSTLKIQRTERGDSAVYLCASRADRSIGELFFGEGSRLTVL.